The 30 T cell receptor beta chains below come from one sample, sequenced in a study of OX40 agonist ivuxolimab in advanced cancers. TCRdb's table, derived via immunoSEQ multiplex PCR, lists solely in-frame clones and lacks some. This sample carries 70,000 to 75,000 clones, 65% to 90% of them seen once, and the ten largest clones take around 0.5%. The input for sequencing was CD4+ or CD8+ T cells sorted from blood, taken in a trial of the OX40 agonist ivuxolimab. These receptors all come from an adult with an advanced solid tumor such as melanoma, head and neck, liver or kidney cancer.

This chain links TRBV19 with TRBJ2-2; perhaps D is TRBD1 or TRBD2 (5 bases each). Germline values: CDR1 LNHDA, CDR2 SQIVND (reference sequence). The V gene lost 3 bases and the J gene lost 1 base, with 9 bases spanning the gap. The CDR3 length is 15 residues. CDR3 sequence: CASSIWDGNTGELFF. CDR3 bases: TGTGCCAGTAGTATCTGGGACGGGAACACCGGGGAGCTGTTTTTT.

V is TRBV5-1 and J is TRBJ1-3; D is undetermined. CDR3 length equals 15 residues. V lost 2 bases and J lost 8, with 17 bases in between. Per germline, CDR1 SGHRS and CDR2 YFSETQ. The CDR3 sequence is CASSFGQAASDTIYF. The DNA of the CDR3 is TGCGCCAGCAGCTTCGGTCAGGCGGCGTCGGACACCATATATTTT.

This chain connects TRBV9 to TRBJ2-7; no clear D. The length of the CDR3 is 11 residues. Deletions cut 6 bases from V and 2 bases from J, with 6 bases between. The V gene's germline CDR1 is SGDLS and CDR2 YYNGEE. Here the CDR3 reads CASIGPYEQYF. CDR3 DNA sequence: TGTGCCAGCATAGGGCCCTACGAGCAGTACTTC.

For the CDR3, the DNA is TGTGCCAGCAGCTTAGTTACGCAGTTAGCGGTCCAAGAGACCCAGTACTTC. It encodes CASSLVTQLAVQETQYF. The chain couples TRBV11-2 to TRBJ2-5, with D possibly being TRBD2 (6 bases). The CDR3 is made up of 17 amino acids. Germline CDR1 SGHAT, CDR2 FQNNGV. V shed 1 base and J shed 1 base, with 16 bases lying between them. The whole variable domain, filled in from reference TRBV11-2 and TRBJ2-5, reads EAGVAQSPRYKIIEKRQSVAFWCNPISGHATLYWYQQILGQGPKLLIQFQNNGVVDDSQLPKDRFSAERLKGVDSTLKIQPAKLEDSAVYLCASSLVTQLAVQETQYFGPGTRLLVL.

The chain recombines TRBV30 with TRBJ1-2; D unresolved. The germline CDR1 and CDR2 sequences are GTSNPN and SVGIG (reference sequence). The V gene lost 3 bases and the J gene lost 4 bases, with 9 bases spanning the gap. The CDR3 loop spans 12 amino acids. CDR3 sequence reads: CAWSSESYGYTF. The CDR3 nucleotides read TGTGCCTGGAGCAGTGAGAGCTATGGCTACACCTTC.

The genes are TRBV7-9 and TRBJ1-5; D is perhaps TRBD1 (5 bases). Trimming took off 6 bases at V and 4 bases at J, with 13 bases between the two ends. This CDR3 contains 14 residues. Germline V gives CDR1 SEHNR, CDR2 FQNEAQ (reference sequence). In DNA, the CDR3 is TGTGCCAGCAGTTGGGACCTCACTAATCAGCCCCAGCATTTT. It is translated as CASSWDLTNQPQHF.

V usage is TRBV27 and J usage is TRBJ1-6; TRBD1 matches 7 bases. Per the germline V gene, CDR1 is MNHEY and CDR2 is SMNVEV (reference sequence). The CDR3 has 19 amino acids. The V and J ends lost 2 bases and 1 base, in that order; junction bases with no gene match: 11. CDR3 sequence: CASSLGVGRGSSYNSPLHF. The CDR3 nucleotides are TGTGCCAGCAGTTTAGGCGTGGGCAGGGGGTCGTCCTATAATTCACCCCTCCACTTT.

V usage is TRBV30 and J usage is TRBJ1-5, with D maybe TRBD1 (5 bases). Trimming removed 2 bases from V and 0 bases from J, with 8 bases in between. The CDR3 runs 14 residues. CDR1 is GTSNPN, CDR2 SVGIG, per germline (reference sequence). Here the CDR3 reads CAWSQGNSNQPQHF. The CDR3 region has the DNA TGTGCCTGGAGTCAGGGTAATAGCAATCAGCCCCAGCATTTT.

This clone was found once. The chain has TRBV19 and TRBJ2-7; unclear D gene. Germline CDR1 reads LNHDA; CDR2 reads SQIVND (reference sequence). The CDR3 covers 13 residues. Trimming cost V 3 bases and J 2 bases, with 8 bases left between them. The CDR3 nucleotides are TGTGCCAGTAGTATCGGCCAGGCCTACGAGCAGTACTTC. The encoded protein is CASSIGQAYEQYF.

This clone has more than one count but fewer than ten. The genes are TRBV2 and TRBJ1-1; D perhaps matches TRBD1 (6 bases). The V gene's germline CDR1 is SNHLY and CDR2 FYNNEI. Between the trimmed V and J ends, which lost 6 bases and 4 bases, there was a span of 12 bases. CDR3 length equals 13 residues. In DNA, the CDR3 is TGTGCCAGCAGAACAACAGGGAGCACTGAAGCTTTCTTT. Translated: CASRTTGSTEAFF. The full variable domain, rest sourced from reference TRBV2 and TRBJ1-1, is EPEVTQTPSHQVTQMGQEVILRCVPISNHLYFYWYRQILGQKVEFLVSFYNNEISEKSEIFDDQFSVERPDGSNFTLKIRSTKLEDSAMYFCASRTTGSTEAFFGQGTRLTVV.

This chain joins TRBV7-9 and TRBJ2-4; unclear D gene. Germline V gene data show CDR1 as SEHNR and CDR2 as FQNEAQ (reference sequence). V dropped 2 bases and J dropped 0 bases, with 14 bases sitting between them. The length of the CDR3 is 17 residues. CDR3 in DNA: TGTGCCAGCAGCTTAAGGCAGGCCTCTGGAGCCAAAAACATTCAGTACTTC. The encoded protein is CASSLRQASGAKNIQYF.

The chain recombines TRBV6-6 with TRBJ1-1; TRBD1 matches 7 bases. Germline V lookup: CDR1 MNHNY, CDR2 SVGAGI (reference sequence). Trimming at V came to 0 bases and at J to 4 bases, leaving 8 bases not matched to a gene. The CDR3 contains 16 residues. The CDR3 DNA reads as TGTGCCAGCAGTTACTCGACAGGGCCGTTTAGCACTGAAGCTTTCTTT. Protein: CASSYSTGPFSTEAFF.

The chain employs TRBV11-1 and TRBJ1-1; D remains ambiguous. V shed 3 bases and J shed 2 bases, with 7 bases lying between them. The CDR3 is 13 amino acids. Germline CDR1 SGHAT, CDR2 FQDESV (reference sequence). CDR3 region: CASSFLANTEAFF. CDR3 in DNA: TGTGCCAGCAGCTTTCTCGCTAACACTGAAGCTTTCTTT.

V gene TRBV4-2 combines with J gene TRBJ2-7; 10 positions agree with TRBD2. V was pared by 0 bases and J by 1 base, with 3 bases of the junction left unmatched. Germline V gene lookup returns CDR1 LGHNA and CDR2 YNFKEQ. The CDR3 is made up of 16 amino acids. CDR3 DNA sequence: TGTGCCAGCAGCCAAGATAAACTAGCGGGGTCCTACGAGCAGTACTTC. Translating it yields CASSQDKLAGSYEQYF.

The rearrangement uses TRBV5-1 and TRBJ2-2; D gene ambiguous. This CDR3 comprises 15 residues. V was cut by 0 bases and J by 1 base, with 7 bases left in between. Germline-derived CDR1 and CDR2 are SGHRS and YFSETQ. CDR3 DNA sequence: TGCGCCAGCAGCTTGGATGGGGTGAACACCGGGGAGCTGTTTTTT. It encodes CASSLDGVNTGELFF.

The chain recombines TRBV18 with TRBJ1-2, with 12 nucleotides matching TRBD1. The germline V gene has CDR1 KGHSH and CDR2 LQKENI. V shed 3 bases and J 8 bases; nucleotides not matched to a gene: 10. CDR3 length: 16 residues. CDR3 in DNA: TGTGCCAGCTCACCGCCGGGACAGGGGGCTTTTGGCGGCTACACCTTC. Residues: CASSPPGQGAFGGYTF.

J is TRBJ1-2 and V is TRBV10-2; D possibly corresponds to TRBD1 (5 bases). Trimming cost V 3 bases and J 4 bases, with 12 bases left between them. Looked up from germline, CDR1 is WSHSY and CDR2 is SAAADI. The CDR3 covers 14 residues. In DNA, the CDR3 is TGCGCCAGCAGTGATCGGGGGGAGGGCTATGGCTACACCTTC. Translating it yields CASSDRGEGYGYTF.

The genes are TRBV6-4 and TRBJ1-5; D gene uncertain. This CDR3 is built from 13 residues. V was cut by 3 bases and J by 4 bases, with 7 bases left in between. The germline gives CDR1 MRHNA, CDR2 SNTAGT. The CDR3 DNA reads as TGTGCCAGCAGTGAGGACGGGAATCAGCCCCAGCATTTT. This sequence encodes CASSEDGNQPQHF.

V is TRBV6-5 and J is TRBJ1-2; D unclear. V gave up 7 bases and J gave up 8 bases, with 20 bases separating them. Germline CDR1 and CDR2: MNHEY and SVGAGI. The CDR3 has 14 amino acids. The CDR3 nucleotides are TGTGCCAGCACTCTAGGGTCCTCAGCCGGCGGCTACACCTTC. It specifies CASTLGSSAGGYTF.

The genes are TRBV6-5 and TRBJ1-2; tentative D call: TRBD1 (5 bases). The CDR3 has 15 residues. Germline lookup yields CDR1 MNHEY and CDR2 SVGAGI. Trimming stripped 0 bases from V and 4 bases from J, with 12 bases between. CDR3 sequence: CASSYSEGRGYGYTF. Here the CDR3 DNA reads TGTGCCAGCAGTTACTCCGAGGGGCGCGGCTATGGCTACACCTTC.

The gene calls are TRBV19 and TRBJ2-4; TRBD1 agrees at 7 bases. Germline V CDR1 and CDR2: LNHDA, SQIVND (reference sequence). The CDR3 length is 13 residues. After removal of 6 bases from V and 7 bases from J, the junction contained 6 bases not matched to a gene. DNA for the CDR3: TGTGCCAGTAGGCAGACAGGGTGGAACATTCAGTACTTC. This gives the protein CASRQTGWNIQYF.

The CDR3 here is CASSFVPDGDPIGEQFF. For the CDR3, the DNA is TGTGCCAGCAGCTTTGTTCCGGACGGGGACCCCATTGGTGAGCAGTTCTTC. The chain uses TRBV7-6 and TRBJ2-1; D may match TRBD1 or TRBD2 (5 bases each). Germline loops: CDR1 SGHVS, CDR2 FNYEAQ. V lost 3 bases, J lost 9 bases, and 24 bases lay in between. This CDR3 spans 17 amino acids.

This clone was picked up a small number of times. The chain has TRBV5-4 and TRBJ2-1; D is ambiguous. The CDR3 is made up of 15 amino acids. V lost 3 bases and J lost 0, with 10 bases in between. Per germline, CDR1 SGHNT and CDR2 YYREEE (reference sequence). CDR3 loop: CASSSASTSYNEQFF. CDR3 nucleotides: TGTGCCAGCAGCTCCGCATCTACCTCCTACAATGAGCAGTTCTTC.

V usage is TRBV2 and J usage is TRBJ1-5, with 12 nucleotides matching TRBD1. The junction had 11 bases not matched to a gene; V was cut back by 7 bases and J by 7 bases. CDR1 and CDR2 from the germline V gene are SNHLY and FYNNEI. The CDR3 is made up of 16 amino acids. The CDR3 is CASKEPGTGGEQPQHF. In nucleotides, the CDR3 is TGTGCCAGCAAAGAGCCCGGGACAGGGGGCGAACAGCCCCAGCATTTT.

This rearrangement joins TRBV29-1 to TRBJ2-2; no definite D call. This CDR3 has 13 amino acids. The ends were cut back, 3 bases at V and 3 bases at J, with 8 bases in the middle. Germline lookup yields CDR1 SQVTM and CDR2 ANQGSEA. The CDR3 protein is CSVEGAYTGELFF. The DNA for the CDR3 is TGCAGCGTTGAGGGTGCTTACACCGGGGAGCTGTTTTTT.

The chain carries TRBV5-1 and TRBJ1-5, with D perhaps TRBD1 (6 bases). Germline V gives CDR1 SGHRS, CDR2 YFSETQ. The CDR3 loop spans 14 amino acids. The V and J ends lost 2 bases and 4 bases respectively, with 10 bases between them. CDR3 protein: CASSLSDRNQPQHF. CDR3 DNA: TGCGCCAGCAGCTTATCGGACAGAAATCAGCCCCAGCATTTT.

The chain's CDR3 is CATRRLFYEQYF. Written as DNA, the CDR3 is TGTGCCACCAGGAGATTGTTCTACGAGCAGTACTTC. V gene TRBV2 combines with J gene TRBJ2-7; no clear D gene. The length of the CDR3 is 12 residues. The V end was cut by 10 bases, the J end by 3 bases, with 13 bases between. The germline CDR1 and CDR2 sequences are SNHLY and FYNNEI.

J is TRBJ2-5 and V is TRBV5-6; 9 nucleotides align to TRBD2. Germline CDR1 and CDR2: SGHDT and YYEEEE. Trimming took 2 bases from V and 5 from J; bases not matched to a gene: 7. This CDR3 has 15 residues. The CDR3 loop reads CASSFSGRSEETQYF. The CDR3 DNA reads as TGTGCCAGCAGCTTTAGCGGGAGATCGGAGGAGACCCAGTACTTC.

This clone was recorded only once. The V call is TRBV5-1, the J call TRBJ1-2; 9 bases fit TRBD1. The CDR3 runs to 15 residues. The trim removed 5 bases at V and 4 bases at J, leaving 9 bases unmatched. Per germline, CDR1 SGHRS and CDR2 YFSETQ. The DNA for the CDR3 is TGCGCCAGCAGACCAATCGGGACAGGGACCTATGGCTACACCTTC. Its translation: CASRPIGTGTYGYTF.

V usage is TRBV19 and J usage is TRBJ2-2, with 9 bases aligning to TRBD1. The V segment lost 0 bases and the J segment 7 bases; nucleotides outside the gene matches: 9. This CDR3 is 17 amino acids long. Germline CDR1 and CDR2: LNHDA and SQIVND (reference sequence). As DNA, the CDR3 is TGTGCCAGTAGTATAGATCGTTACAGGGGGCGGAGCGGGGAGCTGTTTTTT. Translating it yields CASSIDRYRGRSGELFF.